Listed below are T cell receptor beta chains from one sample, sequenced in a study of blood T cell repertoires in COVID-19. The table came from immunoSEQ multiplex PCR; TCRdb's copy has only in-frame clones and leaves some out. The data contain about 69,000 clones, 79% of them singletons. Sequenced: peripheral blood. The receptors come from a human donor in a cohort sampled during active COVID-19. Both conserved end residues are part of each CDR3. The D gene is left open where the match is weak. Clone size, where shown, is once, few, many, or a class for clones that have expanded.

V gene	D gene	J gene	clone size	CDR3 protein	CDR3 DNA
TRBV7-6	NA	TRBJ1-1	few	CASSLDTGSAEAFF	TGTGCCAGCAGCTTGGATACAGGGTCCGCTGAAGCTTTCTTT
TRBV5-1	TRBD1	TRBJ1-6	NA	CASSLDGTAGSPLHF	TGCGCCAGCAGCTTGGATGGGACAGCTGGTTCACCCCTCCACTTT
TRBV5-6	NA	TRBJ1-2	few	CASNGGPGSGYTF	TGTGCCAGCAATGGGGGCCCGGGGAGTGGCTACACCTTC
TRBV5-4	NA	TRBJ2-1	NA	CASRLSGGANNEQFF	TGTGCCAGCAGGCTTAGCGGAGGAGCTAACAATGAGCAGTTCTTC
TRBV5-5	TRBD1	TRBJ1-1	NA	CASSHGTATEAFF	TGTGCCAGCAGCCATGGGACAGCCACTGAAGCTTTCTTT
TRBV3-1/TRBV3-2	NA	TRBJ2-2	once	CASSPGTSYGELFF	TGTGCCAGCAGCCCCGGGACTTCCTACGGTGAGCTGTTTTTT
TRBV5-4	NA	TRBJ2-2	NA	CASSQGLTGELFF	TGTGCCAGCAGCCAGGGGTTGACCGGGGAGCTGTTTTTT
TRBV10-2	TRBD2	TRBJ2-7	NA	CASSEPFGGARNEQYF	TGCGCCAGCAGTGAGCCCTTCGGGGGGGCGCGGAACGAGCAGTACTTC
TRBV6-2/TRBV6-3	TRBD1	TRBJ1-4	once	CASSPGQGTREKLFF	TGTGCCAGCAGTCCAGGACAGGGTACGCGTGAAAAACTGTTTTTT
TRBV10-1	TRBD1	TRBJ2-7	NA	CASSEAPGGRYEQYF	TGCGCCAGCAGTGAGGCCCCAGGGGGAAGGTACGAGCAGTACTTC
TRBV18	NA	TRBJ2-1	NA	CASSLPGANEQFF	TGTGCCAGCTCACTCCCTGGGGCGAATGAGCAGTTCTTC
TRBV18	TRBD1	TRBJ1-2	NA	CASSDRATYGYTF	TGTGCCAGCTCGGACAGGGCAACCTATGGCTACACCTTC
TRBV28	NA	TRBJ2-2	NA	CASQEDLNTGELFF	TGTGCCAGCCAGGAGGACTTGAACACCGGGGAGCTGTTTTTT
TRBV24-1	NA	TRBJ2-1	NA	CATSDPTGSPYNEQFF	TGTGCCACCAGTGATCCCACAGGGTCCCCTTACAATGAGCAGTTCTTC
TRBV5-1	NA	TRBJ2-1	NA	CASSPDSTNNEQFF	TGCGCCAGCAGCCCCGACAGCACCAACAATGAGCAGTTCTTC
TRBV5-1	TRBD1	TRBJ2-4	NA	CASSSGQGTLQNIQYF	TGCGCCAGCAGTTCGGGACAGGGCACACTACAGAACATTCAGTACTTC
TRBV19	NA	TRBJ2-5	NA	CASSMQGLQETQYF	TGTGCCAGTAGTATGCAGGGGCTCCAAGAGACCCAGTACTTC
TRBV4-1	TRBD1	TRBJ2-2	NA	CASSQAGTGVVGELFF	TGCGCCAGCAGCCAAGCCGGGACAGGGGTCGTCGGGGAGCTGTTTTTT
TRBV24-1	NA	TRBJ2-5	NA	CATSDSAARETQYF	TGTGCCACCAGTGATTCTGCAGCCAGGGAGACCCAGTACTTC
TRBV29-1	TRBD2	TRBJ2-7	NA	CSVESGLAGNEQYF	TGCAGCGTTGAATCCGGACTAGCGGGAAACGAGCAGTACTTC
TRBV12-3/TRBV12-4	NA	TRBJ2-7	NA	CASSLNAGYEQYF	TGTGCCAGCAGTTTGAATGCAGGGTACGAGCAGTACTTC
TRBV6-5	NA	TRBJ1-6	NA	CATRGEHRNSPLHF	TGTGCCACCCGGGGGGAGCACCGTAATTCACCCCTCCACTTT